The clone carrying this TCR beta chain was counted a few times. Its cognate antigen is unknown. The data derive from a study of early T cells in non-severe SARS-CoV-2 infection. The wider study: The sequenced material was bulk RNA from unsorted whole blood, and its chains were unpaired. Whole-study findings and limits: Matching with VDJdb favored anti-spike CD8 responses (missing private and CD4 specificities).

The library protocol tagged individual cDNA molecules with unique molecular identifiers. TCRdb re-called the 5' RACE reads through MiXCR, storing one row per CDR3 protein. In the table there are 81,000 or so distinct CDR3 sequences, 10% to 15% of which are singletons. The CDR3 loop spans 15 amino acids. V dropped 7 bases and J dropped 6 bases, with 23 bases sitting between them. Germline V lookup: CDR1 SQVTM, CDR2 ANQGSEA. This rearrangement joins TRBV29-1 to TRBJ2-3; tentatively, D is TRBD2 (5 bases). The receptor's source is an adult who was a healthcare worker with PCR-confirmed SARS-CoV-2 infection or an uninfected control (not recorded which). Sequencing used whole blood. Here the CDR3 DNA reads TGCAGCGGGGCTGGCGGTAGTGGGAGAGCTGATACGCAGTATTTT. Protein: CSGAGGSGRADTQYF.